These 9 T cell receptor beta chains were all obtained from the same sample, sequenced in a study of blood T cell repertoires in COVID-19. Profiling relied on immunoSEQ multiplex PCR, and the TCRdb table lists in-frame clones only, not all of them. The repertoire includes about 50,000 clones, 75% to 90% of them detected once, and under 6.5% sits in the top ten. Sequencing was carried out using peripheral blood. The receptors were gathered from a man between 60 and 75 years old with acute or convalescent COVID-19.

This clone was observed a single time. This chain uses TRBV28 with TRBJ1-6; D is unresolved. Germline V CDR1 and CDR2: MDHEN, SYDVKM. The CDR3 covers 15 residues. V dropped 6 bases and J dropped 1 base, with 10 bases sitting between them. Here the CDR3 reads CASRPDTSYNSPLHF. The CDR3 DNA is TGTGCCAGCAGACCCGACACATCCTATAATTCACCCCTCCACTTT.

The rearrangement joins TRBV6-5 to TRBJ2-7; TRBD1 matches at 8 bases. Trimming removed 6 bases from V and 6 bases from J; junction bases left unmatched: 10. This CDR3 contains 14 residues. Germline V gene data show CDR1 as MNHEY and CDR2 as SVGAGI. The CDR3 sequence: CASRSGQGIGEQYF. The CDR3 nucleotides are TGTGCCAGCAGGTCCGGACAGGGAATCGGCGAGCAGTACTTC.

V is TRBV30 and J is TRBJ1-4; a weak D match, TRBD1 (6 bases). The V and J ends lost 7 bases and 6 bases respectively, with 15 bases between them. The germline V gene has CDR1 GTSNPN and CDR2 SVGIG (reference sequence). The CDR3 is made up of 13 amino acids. The CDR3 spells CASSRDIDEKLFF. The CDR3 DNA is TGTGCCTCGAGCCGGGACATAGATGAAAAACTGTTTTTT.

The V gene is TRBV28, the J gene TRBJ1-2; 7 bases fit TRBD1. Germline CDR1 and CDR2: MDHEN and SYDVKM. The CDR3 contains 16 residues. V trimming: 6 bases; J trimming: 4 bases; junction bases outside the gene matches: 14. CDR3 sequence reads: CASRRRTGDGIYGYTF. In DNA, the CDR3 is TGTGCCAGCAGGCGCCGAACAGGGGATGGAATCTATGGCTACACCTTC.

The CDR3 DNA sequence: TGCGCCAGCAGCCTTCTAGCGGGAGGGAACAATGAGCAGTTCTTC. It is translated as CASSLLAGGNNEQFF. The chain has TRBV4-1 and TRBJ2-1; TRBD2 agrees at 12 bases. Germline CDR1 reads MGHRA; CDR2 reads YSYEKL. The V gene end was trimmed by 4 bases and the J gene end by 5 bases; junction bases not matched to a gene: 3. This CDR3 has 15 residues.

The V gene is TRBV28, the J gene TRBJ1-5; 7 nucleotides align to TRBD1. The CDR3 spans 15 residues. The V gene's germline CDR1 is MDHEN and CDR2 SYDVKM. Trimming took 5 bases from V and 5 from J; bases not matched to a gene: 9. CDR3 sequence: CASSGTWDSHQPQHF. The CDR3 nucleotides are TGTGCCAGCAGTGGTACCTGGGACAGCCATCAGCCCCAGCATTTT.

The genes are TRBV28 and TRBJ1-5; 11 nucleotides align to TRBD1. Trimming took 0 bases from V and 6 from J; bases not matched to a gene: 4. CDR3 length: 16 amino acids. CDR1 and CDR2 from the germline V gene are MDHEN and SYDVKM. This CDR3 is CASSLWGQGGGQPQHF. The CDR3 DNA reads TGTGCCAGCAGTTTATGGGGACAGGGGGGTGGTCAGCCCCAGCATTTT.

V and J are TRBV10-3 and TRBJ1-1; maybe TRBD1 (6 bases). Trimming took off 7 bases at V and 6 bases at J, with 18 bases between the two ends. The CDR3 contains 14 residues. Germline-derived CDR1 and CDR2 are ENHRY and SYGVKD. CDR3 coding DNA: TGTGCCATCACCAAGGGGGATTATTTGCCTGAAGCTTTCTTT. Protein sequence: CAITKGDYLPEAFF.

The gene calls are TRBV3-1 (or the pseudogene TRBV3-2) and TRBJ2-5; no clear D gene. V was cut by 6 bases and J by 0 bases, with 8 bases left in between. The CDR3 consists of 13 residues. CDR1 and CDR2 from the germline V gene are LGHDT and YNNKEL (reference sequence). The CDR3: CASSRADQETQYF. In DNA form, the CDR3 reads TGTGCCAGCAGTAGAGCCGACCAAGAGACCCAGTACTTC.